This entry is about one T cell receptor (beta chain). Its recognized antigen is unknown. Base-call qualities are not available, and no considerably larger clone is one nucleotide away. CD8 naive samples consisted of CD45RO-negative cells that were positively selected for CCR7, yielding a CD45RA+CCR7+ population without TemRA cells. The donors were healthy, HIV-negative adults who had no recently reported acute infections or vaccinations. Every donor was a Caucasian adult living in Nashville, Tennessee, USA. Blood was collected by leukapheresis, and PBMCs were isolated by Ficoll-Histopaque density gradient centrifugation and then cryopreserved in liquid nitrogen vapor phase. Analytical flow cytometry was used to check the purity and quantity of each magnetically sorted T cell population. Genomic DNA was isolated from every sorted fraction and measured by UV absorbance on a Nanodrop 2000c. CDR3 length: 15 amino acids, cysteine to phenylalanine. Left in the record is the CDR3 DNA by itself, 45 bases read in frame from the first base. V loses 4 bases, J loses 1 base, and the germline ends lie 12 bases apart. CDR1 and CDR2, looked up from the germline V gene (reference sequence), are MNHEY and SMNVEV.

The record originates from a study of shared clonotypes between healthy human individuals (dated by TCRdb to 2018 to 2020). With respect to the entire study: The cohort included a few men and a couple of women between 18 and 49 years of age. For each donor, three plates each were used for CD4 naive and CD4 memory, two plates were used for CD8 naive, and one plate was used for CD8 memory. To estimate repertoire size and how much clonotype sharing occurs between individuals, the study deeply sequenced the blood TCR repertoires of roughly 5 healthy adults. Different laboratories and diverse techniques were used to prepare libraries and sequence TCR repertoires, to increase sequencing depth and limit assay-specific biases. Between about 0.85 and 10 billion PBMCs per donor were obtained by leukapheresis. Beyond this particular receptor, the publication reports: Compared with non-shared clonotypes, clonotypes shared by all four sorted-subset donors had higher generation probabilities. Naive subsets generally had larger estimated clonotype richness than memory subsets. Across a few donors, around 5% of naive CD4, roughly 3.4% of naive CD8, about 2% of memory CD4, and roughly 0.4% of memory CD8 clonotypes were shared. Only blood was sampled, and tissue TCR repertoires likely differ from those in blood. Pairwise subsampling indicated that sequencing depth was expected to affect the degree of clonotype sharing among donors. The small number of donors limited the genetic and exposure-history diversity represented. Rarefaction of sorted-subset datasets indicated incomplete sequencing despite the large sequencing depth.

Using the deep immunoSEQ assay, multiplex PCR amplified TCR CDR3 regions from genomic DNA. Extracted genomic DNA from each cell subset was spread evenly across all wells of several immunoSEQ 96-well plates, with each plate serving as a replicate. For sorted subsets, 200 to 250 ng genomic DNA, equal to tens of thousands of T cell genomes, was loaded into each replicate PCR. The purified libraries were quantified using a Qubit 3.0 fluorometer, sized with a Bioanalyzer 2100, and then quantified again using the KAPA Library Quantification kit. Every immunoSEQ 96-well plate was sequenced on a dedicated single-read 150-cycle Illumina NextSeq 550 flow cell. The paper's processing steps were these. Because the immunoSEQ output held only junctional sequences and lacked quality scores, the filtering could not match the filtering applied to full-length reads. Sequences were annotated with PyIR, a Python wrapper for IgBLAST v1.9, and V/J genes and CDR3 were assigned using IMGT germline references. Reads with weak V/J assignments (E-value above 1e-6), missing CDR3, stop codons, out-of-frame junctions, or ambiguous translated residues were removed. V3J clonotypes were defined as sequences sharing the same inferred V gene, J gene, and CDR3 amino acid sequence. Percentage overlap between repertoires was calculated by dividing the number of shared unique clonotypes by the size of the smaller repertoire. Richness of each repertoire was evaluated using RTK rarefaction, the Chao1 estimator, and Recon v2.1 estimates of unobserved clonotypes. For all TCRbeta clonotypes obtained by the gDNA method from a handful of donors, generation probabilities were computed with OLGA. TCRdb carries this immuneACCESS record with in-frame sequences only. Its versions omit some clonotypes, under half of them owing to an unresolved V gene in the studies checked, with the rest unexplained. V and J calls and clone size are those listed in that table; D and trimming were worked out from the DNA. Counted in this sample were more than 2 million clones; just under 95% of them appeared once. The ten largest clones take up 0.85% to 1.3% of the sample.

What was sequenced was naive CD8+ T cells sorted from blood. The cell subset or site label for this specimen denotes: CD45RA+CCR7+. The V gene is TRBV27 and the J gene is TRBJ2-3; TRBD2 is a possible D gene, resting on 6 matching bases. The receptor's source is a man between 18 and 29 years old in good health. Here is the DNA: TGTGCCAGCAGTTCCCGGGACTTAGGCACAGATACGCAGTATTTT. Translated, it reads CASSSRDLGTDTQYF.